The rows below give T cell receptor beta chains drawn from one sample of a study of T cell repertoires in cytomegalovirus infection. TCRdb reprocessed the reads via MiXCR and lists one record per CDR3 protein. The profile covers about 320,000 distinct CDR3 sequences, with 8% to 9.5% appearing a single time and about 4.5% taken by the ten largest. Specimen: PBMCs. The receptors stem from a human donor in good health (CMV status not recorded). Some clones in this sample may be carry-over from other donors' samples. Both conserved end residues are part of each CDR3. A D gene is named only where the DNA matches it firmly. Only part of the rows carry a size: once, few, many, or a class if the clone is expanded.

d_call	v_call	clone_size	j_call	cdr3_nt	cdr3_aa
NA	TRBV7-2	many	TRBJ2-2	TGTGCCAGCAGCTTAGTCAGGCAGTACACCGGGGAGCTGTTTTTT	CASSLVRQYTGELFF
NA	TRBV9	NA	TRBJ1-3	TGTGCCAGCAGCTCTCAAAGAGTCCATGACTCTGGAAACACCATATATTTT	CASSSQRVHDSGNTIYF
NA	TRBV7-9	few	TRBJ1-2	TGTGCCAGCAGTCGAGCCGGGGGGCTACCCGACGGCTACACCTTC	CASSRAGGLPDGYTF
NA	TRBV7-2	many	TRBJ2-5	TGTGCCAGCAGCTCCCCGAAGAAATCAGGGGAAACCCAGTACTTC	CASSSPKKSGETQYF
TRBD1	TRBV6-2/TRBV6-3	many	TRBJ1-5	TGTGCCAGCAGTTATCTGGACAGGGGGCGCGGGCAGCCCCAGCATTTT	CASSYLDRGRGQPQHF
NA	TRBV4-3	NA	TRBJ1-1	TGCGCCAGCAGCCACGCAGGGACGGGCACTGAAGCTTTCTTT	CASSHAGTGTEAFF
TRBD1	TRBV9	few	TRBJ2-1	TGTGCCAGCAGCGTAGTCCAGGGGGCGCGGAATGAGCAGTTCTTC	CASSVVQGARNEQFF
NA	TRBV7-2	many	TRBJ1-4	TGTGCCAGCAGCCCGGAGGGGCTTGAAAAACTGTTTTTT	CASSPEGLEKLFF
TRBD1	TRBV6-2/TRBV6-3	few	TRBJ1-2	TGTGCCAGCAGTTCATCTCGACAGGGAGACAACTATGGCTACACCTTC	CASSSSRQGDNYGYTF
NA	TRBV5-6	once	TRBJ2-1	TGTGCCAGCAGCCGGGACTTCCGAACAATGGGTGAGCAGTTCTTC	CASSRDFRTMGEQFF
NA	TRBV5-6	few	TRBJ1-2	TGTGCCAGCAGCTTGAGGCGACCCATGAGGGGCTACACCTTC	CASSLRRPMRGYTF
TRBD2	TRBV4-1	few	TRBJ2-5	TGCGCCAGCAGCCAAGTGGCCAGCGGGAAACAAGAGACCCAGTACTTC	CASSQVASGKQETQYF
TRBD2	TRBV20-1	many	TRBJ2-7	TGCAGTGCCCACCAGGGACTAGCGGGAGACGAGCAGTACTTC	CSAHQGLAGDEQYF
NA	TRBV20-1	few	TRBJ2-7	TGCAGTGCTAGAGACCAGACACCATCGCAGTACTTC	CSARDQTPSQYF
TRBD2	TRBV28	few	TRBJ2-7	TGTGCCAGCAGCTCCGGGACTAGCGGGAGCGGGCACTTC	CASSSGTSGSGHF
NA	TRBV7-9	few	TRBJ1-1	TGTGCCAGCAGCTTTGAGGGAAAGCAGAGTGAAGCTTTCTTT	CASSFEGKQSEAFF
TRBD1	TRBV7-3	many	TRBJ2-1	TGTGCCAGCAGCTTACCCGCCGGGAGGACAGGGGCCTACAATGAGCAGTTCTTC	CASSLPAGRTGAYNEQFF
NA	TRBV6-6	NA	TRBJ2-5	TGTGCCAGCAGTTACTCGGGGGAGACCCAGTACTTC	CASSYSGETQYF
TRBD1	TRBV7-8	many	TRBJ2-5	TGTGCCAGCAGCTTAGTGTGGACAGGGGAAAGAGAGACCCAGTACTTC	CASSLVWTGERETQYF
TRBD2	TRBV11-2	few	TRBJ2-3	TGTGCCAGCAGCCCCATAGCGGGAGGCCCGGGAGATACGCAGTATTTT	CASSPIAGGPGDTQYF
TRBD1	TRBV6-2/TRBV6-3	NA	TRBJ2-5	TGTGCCAGCAGTCGGACAGGGTACGGCCAGTACTTC	CASSRTGYGQYF
NA	TRBV6-5	many	TRBJ2-3	TGTGCCAGCAGTCCTCCACTAGCAGGGACAGATACGCAGTATTTT	CASSPPLAGTDTQYF
NA	TRBV5-4	few	TRBJ1-6	TGTGCCAGCAGCACGCCCGGGACACCGAATTCACCCCTCCACTTT	CASSTPGTPNSPLHF
NA	TRBV7-2	many	TRBJ1-3	TGTGCCAGCAGCTTAGGATTGACGGCAGGAAACACCATATATTTT	CASSLGLTAGNTIYF
TRBD2	TRBV7-2	many	TRBJ2-3	TGTGCCAGCATCTCCGGGGGACTAGCGGGAGGCACAGATACGCAGTATTTT	CASISGGLAGGTDTQYF
TRBD1	TRBV6-1	many	TRBJ1-1	TGTGCCAGCAGGGGACAGCCTATGGCGGACACTGAAGCTTTCTTT	CASRGQPMADTEAFF
NA	TRBV7-2	many	TRBJ1-1	TGTGCCAGCAGCTTAGTATCCGGGACAACAAACACTGAAGCTTTCTTT	CASSLVSGTTNTEAFF
NA	TRBV7-2	many	TRBJ2-1	TGTGCCAGCAGCCCCCGGGCCGCCCGCAAGGCCTACAATGAGCAGTTCTTC	CASSPRAARKAYNEQFF
NA	TRBV7-3	NA	TRBJ1-1	TGTGCCAGCAGCTTATTTGGGGGAAGTGAAGCTTTCTTT	CASSLFGGSEAFF
NA	TRBV7-2	many	TRBJ2-5	TGTGCCAGCAGCCAAGAGGCTAGAAAACAAGAGACCCAGTACTTC	CASSQEARKQETQYF
TRBD2	TRBV6-5	few	TRBJ2-5	TGTGCCAGCAGTTACCGGGAGGGGTACCAAGAGACCCAGTACTTC	CASSYREGYQETQYF
NA	TRBV7-2	NA	TRBJ1-2	TGTGCCAGCAGCTTAGCGCGACAGCAAGGTGGCTACACCTTC	CASSLARQQGGYTF
TRBD2	TRBV6-2/TRBV6-3	many	TRBJ2-3	TGTGCCAGCACTCCGGCAGCGGGATACACGCAGTATTTT	CASTPAAGYTQYF
TRBD2	TRBV6-5	few	TRBJ2-2	TGTGCCAGCAGTTACGGGGGGGTCGCTACCGGGGAGCTGTTTTTT	CASSYGGVATGELFF
TRBD1	TRBV6-2/TRBV6-3	NA	TRBJ1-2	TGTGCCAGCAGTTATCCGGACAGGGTCTATGGCTACACCTTC	CASSYPDRVYGYTF
NA	TRBV7-6	few	TRBJ1-2	TGTGCCAGCAGCTTAGACAGGATTCTTGGGGGCTACACCTTC	CASSLDRILGGYTF
TRBD1	TRBV7-2	many	TRBJ1-6	TGTGCCAGCAGCTTAGGGGGGTGGACAGGGAATCGGTCACCCCTCCACTTT	CASSLGGWTGNRSPLHF
NA	TRBV7-2	many	TRBJ2-3	TGTGCCAGCAGCTTAAGGATCTCGTGGGGGCCGAGCGCAGATACGCAGTATTTT	CASSLRISWGPSADTQYF
NA	TRBV7-2	many	TRBJ2-7	TGTGCCAGCAGCTCGGCCTACGAGCAGTACTTC	CASSSAYEQYF
NA	TRBV7-2	many	TRBJ1-3	TGTGCCAGCAGCTTAGGACATGGAAACACCATATATTTT	CASSLGHGNTIYF
NA	TRBV20-1	few	TRBJ1-1	TGCAGTGCTAGAGTCCTTCAGGGGAACACTGAAGCTTTCTTT	CSARVLQGNTEAFF
NA	TRBV11-2	NA	TRBJ2-1	TGTGCCAGCAGCTTACTAGCGACCGGACACAATGAGCAGTTCTTC	CASSLLATGHNEQFF
NA	TRBV29-1	few	TRBJ1-2	TGCAGCGTTGGATCAGGGATAGGCTACACCTTC	CSVGSGIGYTF
NA	TRBV6-1	once	TRBJ2-5	TGTGCCAGCAGTGCCCCCGTGGGCCAAGAGACCCAGTACTTC	CASSAPVGQETQYF
TRBD2	TRBV9	NA	TRBJ2-7	TGTGCCAGCAGCTACCCCCGGACTAGCGGGAGGGCCGGGTACGAGCAGTACTTC	CASSYPRTSGRAGYEQYF
NA	TRBV7-3	NA	TRBJ2-3	TGTGCCAGCAGCTTAAAAACGGGTAGCACAGATACGCAGTATTTT	CASSLKTGSTDTQYF
NA	TRBV18	few	TRBJ1-6	TGTGCCAGCTCACCTGGCTACCAGCAGACTAATTCACCCCTCCACTTT	CASSPGYQQTNSPLHF
NA	TRBV6-5	NA	TRBJ1-1	TGTGCCAGCAGTCGCACCGTGGGGAACACTGAAGCTTTCTTT	CASSRTVGNTEAFF
TRBD1	TRBV28	NA	TRBJ2-7	TGTGCCAGCAGTTCAAATACAGGGGGAAGTGTCGCCTACGAGCAGTACTTC	CASSSNTGGSVAYEQYF
NA	TRBV7-2	many	TRBJ2-2	TGTGCCAGCAGCTTAGAGGCGGGGATCGGGGAGCTGTTTTTT	CASSLEAGIGELFF
NA	TRBV9	few	TRBJ2-1	TGTGCCAGCAGTTTGACGATCTACAATGAGCAGTTCTTC	CASSLTIYNEQFF
TRBD1	TRBV5-1	NA	TRBJ2-5	TGCGCCAGCACCCCGGGACAGACCCTCCAAGAGACCCAGTACTTC	CASTPGQTLQETQYF
NA	TRBV7-2	many	TRBJ2-7	TGTGCCAGCAGCTTGCGACTAGACGAGCAGTACTTC	CASSLRLDEQYF
TRBD1	TRBV20-1	many	TRBJ2-7	TGCAGTGCGGAACCCGGGACAGGGTCCTACGAGCAGTACTTC	CSAEPGTGSYEQYF
TRBD2	TRBV5-1	few	TRBJ2-1	TGCGCCAGCTCGACTAGCGGGACCTCCTACAATGAGCAGTTCTTC	CASSTSGTSYNEQFF
TRBD1	TRBV20-1	few	TRBJ1-1	TGCAGTGCTAGAGATGGGCCCCCCGGGACAGTTAATGTAGCTGAAGCTTTCTTT	CSARDGPPGTVNVAEAFF
TRBD2	TRBV9	NA	TRBJ2-1	TGTGCCAGCAGCGCCTCTAGCGGGGGGGATAGCTCCTACAATGAGCAGTTCTTC	CASSASSGGDSSYNEQFF